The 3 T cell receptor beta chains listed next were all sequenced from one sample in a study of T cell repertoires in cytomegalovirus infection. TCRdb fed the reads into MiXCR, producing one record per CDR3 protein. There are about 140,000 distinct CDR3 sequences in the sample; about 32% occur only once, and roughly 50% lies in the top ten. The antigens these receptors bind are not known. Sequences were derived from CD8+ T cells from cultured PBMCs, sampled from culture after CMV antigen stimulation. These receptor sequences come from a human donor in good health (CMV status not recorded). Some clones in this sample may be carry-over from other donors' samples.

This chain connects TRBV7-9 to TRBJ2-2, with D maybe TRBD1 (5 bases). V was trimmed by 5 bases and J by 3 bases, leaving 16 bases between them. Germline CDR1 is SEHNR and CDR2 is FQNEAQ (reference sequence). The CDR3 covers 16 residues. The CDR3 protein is CASSHDQGSDTGELFF. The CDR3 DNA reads TGTGCCAGCAGCCACGACCAGGGTTCCGACACCGGGGAGCTGTTTTTT. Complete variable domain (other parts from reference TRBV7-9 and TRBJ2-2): DTGVSQNPRHKITKRGQNVTFRCDPISEHNRLYWYRQTLGQGPEFLTYFQNEAQLEKSRLLSDRFSAERPKGSFSTLEIQRTEQGDSAMYLCASSHDQGSDTGELFFGEGSRLTVL.

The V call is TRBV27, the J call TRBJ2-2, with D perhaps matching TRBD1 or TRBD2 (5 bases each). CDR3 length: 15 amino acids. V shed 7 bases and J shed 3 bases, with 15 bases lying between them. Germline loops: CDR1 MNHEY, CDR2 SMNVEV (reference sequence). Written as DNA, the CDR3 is TGTGCCAGCACCCCCGGAAGAGGGGACACCGGGGAGCTGTTTTTT. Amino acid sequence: CASTPGRGDTGELFF.

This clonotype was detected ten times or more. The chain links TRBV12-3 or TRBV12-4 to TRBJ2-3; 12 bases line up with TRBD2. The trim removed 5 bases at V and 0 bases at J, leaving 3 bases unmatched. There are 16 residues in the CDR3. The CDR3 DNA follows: TGTGCCAGCAGTACGACTAGCGGGGGAAGCACAGATACGCAGTATTTT. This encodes CASSTTSGGSTDTQYF.